This TCR beta chain was sequenced during a study of CXCR3-negative and CXCR3-positive naive CD8 T cells. Concerning this clonotype itself: Antigen specificity is unknown.

The CDR3 runs 13 residues. CDR1 MNHNY and CDR2 SVGAGI come from the germline V gene (reference sequence). Study-level findings and limits: Once cells were cryopreserved, CXCR3 expression went down partly, and most assays used fresh PBMCs.

UMI-labeled TRB cDNA libraries were prepared by 5' RACE. TCRdb derives one entry per CDR3 protein from the 5' RACE reads, leaving out DNA. The data include 65,000 to 95,000 distinct CDR3 sequences; the top ten clones carry more than 1.5%. This chain joins TRBV6-6 and TRBJ2-3. This clonotype was obtained from a human donor in good health. Some clones in this sample may be carry-over from other donors' samples. What was sequenced was naive CXCR3- CD8+ T cells from blood. The sample's subset: CD45RO-CCR7+CD27+CD95- naive CD8+ T cells lacking CXCR3 (TNR3-). This chain's CDR3 is CASSYTGPDTQYF.